The T cell receptor (beta chain) under discussion was sequenced for a study of siplizumab effects on memory and regulatory T cells. General study results and limits: Apparently key alloresponse contributors, naive T cells also seemed more diverse than memory cells. Just a small share of alloreactive clones was traced back to unstimulated subsets. Controls had more than 25% Treg-derived mappable alloreactive CD4+ clones on average, versus around 71% with siplizumab. Whether proliferating Tregs in siplizumab cultures suppress was not functionally confirmed.

With regard to this clone: Its specificity is not known.

CDR3 length equals 17 residues. Trimming removed 5 bases at V and 0 bases at J, with 18 bases between. Germline values: CDR1 MDHEN, CDR2 SYDVKM. Libraries were prepared by immunoSEQ multiplex PCR; TCRdb keeps only in-frame clonotypes and omits some of them. The data hold approximately 60,000 clones, with 70% to 85% observed a single time. The clonotype was recovered from a human donor in good health. The chain employs TRBV28 and TRBJ2-3; D not resolved. The source material was memory CD4+ T cells sorted from blood. The CDR3 DNA sequence: TGTGCCAGCAGTCCATCCACCCCCGCGGAGAGCACAGATACGCAGTATTTT. Protein sequence: CASSPSTPAESTDTQYF. Looking up the rest from reference TRBV28 and TRBJ2-3 gives the full variable domain: DVKVTQSSRYLVKRTGEKVFLECVQDMDHENMFWYRQDPGLGLRLIYFSYDVKMKEKGDIPEGYSVSREKKERFSLILESASTNQTSMYLCASSPSTPAESTDTQYFGPGTRLTVL.